The 4 T cell receptor beta chains listed next were all sequenced from one sample in a study of neoadjuvant anti-PD-1 for oral cavity cancer. Some clones are missing from TCRdb's copy, which holds only in-frame ones; the method was immunoSEQ multiplex PCR. This table holds 6,000 to 9,500 clones, 48% found once. Sequencing used tumor tissue, obtained before nivolumab (anti-PD-1) treatment. These receptors were taken from a person aged 35-80 years with oral cavity squamous cell carcinoma.

This clone was seen a single time. This chain joins TRBV10-3 and TRBJ2-1, with D unresolved. The CDR3 has 16 amino acids. CDR1 ENHRY and CDR2 SYGVKD come from the germline V gene. V lost 6 bases to trimming and J lost 3 bases, with 18 bases between them. The CDR3 here is CAISALRVDVYNEQFF. The CDR3 region has the DNA TGTGCCATCAGCGCCCTCCGGGTCGACGTCTACAATGAGCAGTTCTTC.

V gene TRBV7-2 combines with J gene TRBJ2-7; D unclear. Germline V gene sequence: CDR1 SGHTA, CDR2 FQGNSA. The V end was cut by 5 bases, the J end by 1 base, with 12 bases between. The CDR3 runs to 14 residues. The CDR3 is CASSLDPPSYEQYF. The CDR3 DNA reads as TGTGCCAGCAGCCTAGACCCGCCTTCCTACGAGCAGTACTTC.

J is TRBJ1-3 and V is TRBV6-5; D is uncertain. There are 13 residues in the CDR3. Trimming removed 6 bases at V and 4 bases at J, with 10 bases between. Per the germline V gene, CDR1 is MNHEY and CDR2 is SVGAGI. The CDR3, as DNA: TGTGCCAGCAGCTCGGGCCCCGGAAACACCATATATTTT. Translating gives CASSSGPGNTIYF.

This sequence joins TRBV28 and TRBJ2-1; the D gene is possibly TRBD2 (6 bases). This CDR3 comprises 12 residues. Deletions cut 8 bases from V and 8 bases from J, with 13 bases between. From germline, CDR1 is MDHEN and CDR2 SYDVKM. The DNA for the CDR3 is TGTGCCAGCTTTTCTCTAGCGTATGAGCAGTTCTTC. This encodes CASFSLAYEQFF.